This T cell receptor (beta chain) came from a study of Graves' ophthalmopathy and Graves' hyperthyroidism. The study excluded patients with other autoimmune diseases, uncontrolled infections, pregnancy or lactation. This clonotype showed up just a few times. Amplified TCR beta CDR3 regions were obtained using RNA transcripts as template. The first round was an RT-PCR with HTBI primers, and the second round was a multiplex PCR. TCRdb reanalysed the multiplex PCR reads using MiXCR and keeps one entry per CDR3 protein. The table lists around 1,000,000 distinct CDR3 sequences, less than 45% of them singletons, with roughly 11% in the top ten. Germline lookup yields CDR1 DFQATT and CDR2 SNEGSKA (reference sequence). Trimming pared 5 bases from V and 8 bases from J, leaving 18 bases between. The CDR3 has 14 residues.

The TCR comes from an adult man with Graves' hyperthyroidism. The V and J genes are TRBV20-1 and TRBJ1-4; weak D call: TRBD1 (5 bases). Sequenced sample: peripheral blood or thyroid tissue (not recorded which). Written as DNA, the CDR3 is TGCAGTGCTCATGGGGGAACCCCGGGAGAAAAACTGTTTTTT. The encoded protein is CSAHGGTPGEKLFF.